This entry lists 19 T cell receptor beta chains sequenced from one sample in a study of sequential checkpoint blockade in melanoma. TCRdb keeps only in-frame clones here, not all; method: immunoSEQ multiplex PCR. The sample consists of thousands of clones, about three quarters of them appearing once. Treatment in this sample: randomized to nivolumab then ipilimumab (arm A) or the reverse (arm B). The sample in question was CD8+ T cells sorted from blood (inferred from file names), obtained from a patient given nivolumab and ipilimumab in sequence. These receptors came from a human donor with melanoma.

The chain employs TRBV23-1 and TRBJ1-2; the D gene is possibly TRBD1 (6 bases). TRBV23-1 is annotated as an ORF whose role is uncertain. Deletions cut 2 bases from V and 2 bases from J, with 12 bases between. The CDR3 runs to 15 residues. The CDR3 DNA sequence: TGCGCCAGCAGTCAAAAACAGGGTCCCAACTATGGCTACACCTTC. This translates into CASSQKQGPNYGYTF.

This chain uses TRBV6-5 with TRBJ1-5; D gene uncertain. The CDR3 has 13 amino acids. CDR1 is MNHEY, CDR2 SVGAGI, per germline. Trimming stripped 2 bases from V and 6 bases from J, with 8 bases between. This CDR3 is CASSYNGGQPQHF. Here the CDR3 DNA reads TGTGCCAGCAGTTACAACGGAGGTCAGCCCCAGCATTTT.

The chain has TRBV4-2 and TRBJ2-7; TRBD1 is a possible D gene (6 bases). The germline V gene has CDR1 LGHNA and CDR2 YNFKEQ. The CDR3 has 15 amino acids. V was pared by 4 bases and J by 0 bases, with 13 bases between. CDR3 sequence: CASSPDRDNSYEQYF. Here the CDR3 DNA reads TGTGCCAGCAGCCCTGATCGGGACAACTCCTACGAGCAGTACTTC.

V usage is TRBV12-5 and J usage is TRBJ2-6, with D perhaps TRBD1 (5 bases). Germline V gene data show CDR1 as LGHNT and CDR2 as FRNRAP. The CDR3 has 17 amino acids. Between the trimmed V and J ends, which lost 4 bases and 5 bases, there was a span of 18 bases. The CDR3 sequence: CASGYPAGQSRANVLTF. The DNA for the CDR3 is TGTGCTAGTGGTTACCCCGCAGGACAAAGTCGGGCCAACGTCCTGACTTTC.

This clone turned up a few times. This chain connects TRBV5-4 to TRBJ2-1; 12 bases are a match to TRBD2. CDR1 and CDR2 (germline): SGHNT, YYREEE (reference sequence). CDR3 size: 15 residues. The V and J ends lost 4 bases and 10 bases, in that order; junction bases with no gene match: 9. This CDR3 reads CASSLLGLAGLEQFF. CDR3 coding DNA: TGTGCCAGCAGCCTACTGGGACTAGCGGGCCTAGAGCAGTTCTTC.

This chain uses TRBV5-1 with TRBJ2-1; perhaps TRBD2 as D (6 bases). This CDR3 is 12 amino acids long. Trimming pared 3 bases from V and 9 bases from J, leaving 10 bases between. Per the germline V gene, CDR1 is SGHRS and CDR2 is YFSETQ. DNA of the CDR3: TGCGCCAGCAGCTCGACTAGAACTGAGCAGTTCTTC. Translated, it gives CASSSTRTEQFF. The full variable domain, its missing parts supplied by reference TRBV5-1 and TRBJ2-1, is KAGVTQTPRYLIKTRGQQVTLSCSPISGHRSVSWYQQTPGQGLQFLFEYFSETQRNKGNFPGRFSGRQFSNSRSEMNVSTLELGDSALYLCASSSTRTEQFFGPGTRLTVL.

CDR3 sequence reads: CASSEAPTGGAYYEQYF. Here the CDR3 DNA reads TGTGCCAGCAGCGAAGCCCCGACAGGGGGCGCGTACTACGAGCAGTACTTC. V and J are TRBV9 and TRBJ2-7, with 10 bases lining up with TRBD1. The CDR3 sequence is 17 residues long. J lost 3 bases, V lost 3 bases, and 12 bases had no gene match. The germline V gene has CDR1 SGDLS and CDR2 YYNGEE.

J is TRBJ2-5 and V is TRBV18, with D maybe TRBD1 (6 bases). This CDR3 has 14 amino acids. V was shortened by 2 bases and J by 0 bases, with 7 bases between the two germline ends. CDR1 and CDR2 from the germline V gene are KGHSH and LQKENI. The CDR3 region has the DNA TGTGCCAGCTCACCAGGGACAAACCAAGAGACCCAGTACTTC. The encoded protein is CASSPGTNQETQYF. The full variable domain, in which reference TRBV18 and TRBJ2-5 provide the parts outside the CDR3, is NAGVMQNPRHLVRRRGQEARLRCSPMKGHSHVYWYRQLPEEGLKFMVYLQKENIIDESGMPKERFSAEFPKEGPSILRIQQVVRGDSAAYFCASSPGTNQETQYFGPGTRLLVL.

This clone was observed a handful of times. The V gene is TRBV7-8, the J gene TRBJ2-7, with TRBD1 identical over 8 bases. V trimming: 0 bases; J trimming: 6 bases; junction bases outside the gene matches: 10. The germline CDR1 and CDR2 sequences are SGHVS and FQNEAQ. The CDR3 totals 16 residues. The CDR3 region has the DNA TGTGCCAGCAGCTTAGCGCCGACAGGGGCCCCTGGCGAGCAGTACTTC. It translates to CASSLAPTGAPGEQYF.

V usage is TRBV6-7 and J usage is TRBJ1-4, with D tentatively TRBD1 (5 bases). TRBV6-7 is sorted into the ORF group, with uncertain function. This CDR3 has 18 amino acids. V was clipped by 6 bases and J by 1 base, with 21 bases between them. The DNA for the CDR3 is TGTGCCAGCAGCGTTGATGGAGGGGCAAAAGGAACTAATGAAAAACTGTTTTTT. Translated, it gives CASSVDGGAKGTNEKLFF.

V usage is TRBV5-1 and J usage is TRBJ2-1; D is perhaps TRBD2 (6 bases). CDR1 is SGHRS, CDR2 YFSETQ, per germline. Deletions cut 0 bases from V and 8 bases from J, with 9 bases between. This CDR3 contains 13 residues. CDR3 residues: CASSLAGSHEQFF. The CDR3 DNA follows: TGCGCCAGCAGCTTGGCCGGGAGTCATGAGCAGTTCTTC.

The J gene is TRBJ2-5, the V gene TRBV9; TRBD1 aligns across 8 bases. V trimming: 4 bases; J trimming: 11 bases; junction bases outside the gene matches: 13. Germline V CDR1 and CDR2: SGDLS, YYNGEE. The CDR3 is 14 amino acids. In nucleotides, the CDR3 is TGTGCCAGCAGCCTAAGGGACAGGCTTGGTGAGCAGTACTTC. Its protein product is CASSLRDRLGEQYF.

This chain links TRBV15 with TRBJ1-5; TRBD1 aligns across 8 bases. CDR3 length: 18 residues. CDR1 and CDR2 from the germline V gene are LNHNV and YYDKDF (reference sequence). Germline trimming cut 3 bases from V and 2 bases from J; bases unmatched to any gene: 12. CDR3 loop: CATSSLGQGSGGNQPQHF. CDR3 bases: TGTGCCACCAGCAGTCTCGGACAGGGTTCGGGGGGCAATCAGCCCCAGCATTTT.

This clone has just a few counts. CDR3 nucleotides: TGTGCCAGTAGTATCGGGCTAGCGGACTACGAGCAGTACTTC. Encoded protein: CASSIGLADYEQYF. This chain links TRBV19 with TRBJ2-7; 7 nucleotides agree with TRBD2. Unmatched junction bases numbered 5, after V lost 3 bases and J lost 3 bases. The CDR3 sequence is 14 residues long. CDR1 and CDR2 from the germline V gene are LNHDA and SQIVND (reference sequence).

J is TRBJ2-7 and V is TRBV7-3; 8 bases align to TRBD1. Trimming at V came to 5 bases and at J to 1 base, leaving 7 bases not matched to a gene. This CDR3 spans 15 amino acids. Germline V gives CDR1 SGHTA, CDR2 FQGTGA. The CDR3 DNA follows: TGTGCCAGCAGCCATGGACAGGGTGCTTCCTACGAGCAGTACTTC. Protein sequence: CASSHGQGASYEQYF.

This chain connects TRBV29-1 to TRBJ2-5, with TRBD1 matching over 7 bases. After removal of 5 bases from V and 1 base from J, the junction contained 16 bases not matched to a gene. CDR1 SQVTM and CDR2 ANQGSEA come from the germline V gene. The CDR3 extends over 17 amino acids. CDR3 sequence reads: CSVTPGQTSWGQETQYF. DNA for the CDR3: TGCAGCGTTACTCCGGGACAGACCTCGTGGGGCCAAGAGACCCAGTACTTC.

The V call is TRBV9, the J call TRBJ2-3; weak D call: TRBD2 (5 bases). The CDR3 consists of 18 residues. Trimming removed 3 bases from V and 0 bases from J, with 20 bases in between. CDR1 is SGDLS and CDR2 is YYNGEE in the germline V gene. This CDR3 reads CASSAEEFGEGSTDTQYF. Here the CDR3 DNA reads TGTGCCAGCAGCGCGGAGGAATTTGGGGAAGGTAGCACAGATACGCAGTATTTT.

The CDR3 nucleotides are TGTGCCAGCAGCGTAGACTCCGGGACAGGGATCGATACGCAGTATTTT. This gives the protein CASSVDSGTGIDTQYF. The genes are TRBV9 and TRBJ2-3; 9 positions agree with TRBD1. V lost 0 bases to trimming and J lost 6 bases; unmatched junction nucleotides: 8. Germline-derived CDR1 and CDR2 are SGDLS and YYNGEE. CDR3 length: 16 residues.

This rearrangement joins TRBV7-2 to TRBJ2-7, with 12 positions matching TRBD1. CDR1 is SGHTA, CDR2 FQGNSA, per germline. Trimming at V came to 5 bases and at J to 3 bases, leaving 11 bases not matched to a gene. The CDR3 runs 17 residues. DNA for the CDR3: TGTGCCAGCAGCACACGTCCGGGACAGGGGGCAAGCTACGAGCAGTACTTC. Residues: CASSTRPGQGASYEQYF.